This T cell receptor (beta chain) was documented in a study of blood T cell repertoires in COVID-19. Study at large: The samples span acute and convalescent COVID-19 from the United States, Italy and Spain.

Libraries were prepared by immunoSEQ multiplex PCR; TCRdb keeps only in-frame clonotypes and omits some of them. Of 85,000 to 95,000 clones in the sample, 60% to 85% are singletons; the top ten hold 6% to 8.5%. Germline CDR1 is MGHRA and CDR2 is YSYEKL. V was clipped by 0 bases and J by 0 bases, with 8 bases between them. CDR3 length: 15 residues. This TCR derives from a man in his 70s with acute or convalescent COVID-19. Sequenced input: peripheral blood. This rearrangement joins TRBV4-1 to TRBJ1-1; D is ambiguous. CDR3 bases: TGCGCCAGCAGCCAAGAGTCCGGAGTGAACACTGAAGCTTTCTTT. Its protein is CASSQESGVNTEAFF.